The TCR beta chain under discussion was sequenced for a study of T-cell memory formation after mild COVID-19. Turning to the study itself: Among the donors, TCR clusters were largely specific to each donor.

Points on this clonotype: Its antigen is undetermined.

Study-wide findings and caveats: Among clones contracting day 15 to 85, CD4/CD8 was balanced, whereas later expanders leaned CD4+. Specificity for SARS-CoV-2 was not confirmed among the second-wave clones peaking on day 37.

Libraries for TCRalpha and TCRbeta carried sample barcodes and unique molecular identifiers via 5'RACE. TCRdb recomputed calls from the 5' RACE reads with MiXCR, one row per CDR3 protein. Of about 410,000 distinct CDR3 sequences detected, more than 15% appear once; the ten largest clones hold roughly 21%. The CDR3 covers 15 residues. Germline V lookup: CDR1 SGHRS, CDR2 YFSETQ. Germline trimming cut 6 bases from V and 3 bases from J; bases unmatched to any gene: 6. The receptor was derived from a man between 18 and 35 years old who had mild COVID-19 (a few samples of this study predate the infection). Cell type and time point are not known. The chain joins TRBV5-1 to TRBJ2-3; TRBD2 agrees at 11 bases. Specimen: PBMCs or a T cell subset sorted from them (not recorded which). The CDR3 sequence is CASNDLAGGTDTQYF. DNA for the CDR3: TGCGCCAGCAACGATTTAGCGGGGGGGACAGATACGCAGTATTTT. The full variable domain, in which reference TRBV5-1 and TRBJ2-3 provide the parts outside the CDR3, is KAGVTQTPRYLIKTRGQQVTLSCSPISGHRSVSWYQQTPGQGLQFLFEYFSETQRNKGNFPGRFSGRQFSNSRSEMNVSTLELGDSALYLCASNDLAGGTDTQYFGPGTRLTVL.